The next 26 T cell receptor beta chains were all read from a single sample in a study of blood T cell repertoires in COVID-19. Sequencing used immunoSEQ multiplex PCR; TCRdb keeps in-frame clones, though not all of them. Altogether approximately 240,000 clones are present, approximately 86% being singletons, with the ten largest covering 5% to 7%. Material for sequencing was peripheral blood. The receptors derive from an older woman with active or convalescent COVID-19.

The table lists this clone with a few counts. The rearrangement uses TRBV4-1 and TRBJ2-3; a possible D gene is TRBD2 (5 bases). The V and J ends lost 1 base and 2 bases respectively, with 13 bases between them. This CDR3 contains 16 residues. Germline loops: CDR1 MGHRA, CDR2 YSYEKL. In nucleotides, the CDR3 is TGCGCCAGCAGCCAAGTTCCTTCGGGGATCACAGATACGCAGTATTTT. This encodes CASSQVPSGITDTQYF.

CDR3 loop: CASRSPSGGQGAYGGEQFF. CDR3 bases: TGTGCCAGCAGATCTCCTTCCGGGGGACAGGGGGCCTATGGAGGTGAGCAGTTCTTC. The chain recombines TRBV5-4 with TRBJ2-1, with 12 positions matching TRBD1. The CDR3 sequence is 19 residues long. V lost 5 bases, J lost 9 bases, and 21 bases stayed unmatched. Germline assignment: CDR1 SGHNT and CDR2 YYREEE (reference sequence).

The chain recombines TRBV27 with TRBJ1-1; D might be TRBD1 (6 bases). V lost 5 bases and J lost 2, with 18 bases in between. The CDR3 covers 16 residues. Germline V gene lookup returns CDR1 MNHEY and CDR2 SMNVEV (reference sequence). In DNA, the CDR3 is TGTGCCAGCAGTCCCTTAGGGACACCTATAAACACTGAAGCTTTCTTT. It encodes CASSPLGTPINTEAFF.

This clone was seen more than once but under ten times. The V gene is TRBV28, the J gene TRBJ2-5; 10 nucleotides align to TRBD2. Germline values: CDR1 MDHEN, CDR2 SYDVKM. After removal of 3 bases from V and 3 bases from J, the junction contained 16 bases not matched to a gene. There are 19 residues in the CDR3. CDR3 coding DNA: TGTGCCAGCAGTTTTAGTTGGGCTGGCGCTAGCGGGGGTGAAGAGACCCAGTACTTC. Amino acid sequence: CASSFSWAGASGGEETQYF.

V is TRBV5-1 and J is TRBJ1-1; 7 nucleotides line up with TRBD1. CDR3 length equals 17 residues. Trimming cost V 1 base and J 0 bases; bases outside gene matches: 9. Germline V gene data show CDR1 as SGHRS and CDR2 as YFSETQ. The CDR3 protein is CASSLFRGESMNTEAFF. CDR3 nucleotides: TGCGCCAGCAGCTTGTTCAGGGGGGAATCCATGAACACTGAAGCTTTCTTT.

The genes are TRBV10-3 and TRBJ2-3; a weak D match, TRBD2 (5 bases). The germline CDR1 and CDR2 sequences are ENHRY and SYGVKD. V lost 11 bases and J 1 base, leaving 10 bases between the germline ends. CDR3 length: 12 residues. CDR3 bases: TGTGCCGCCTCACTAGGCACAGATACGCAGTATTTT. This encodes CAASLGTDTQYF.

This clone was recorded once. V and J are TRBV3-1 (or the pseudogene TRBV3-2) and TRBJ2-3; the match to TRBD1 covers 9 bases. V dropped 2 bases and J dropped 0; count of bases not matched to a gene: 3. The CDR3 sequence is 16 residues long. CDR1 is LGHDT, CDR2 YNNKEL, per germline (reference sequence). In nucleotides, the CDR3 is TGTGCCAGCAGCCAAAGGACAGGGGCGAGCACAGATACGCAGTATTTT. This codes for CASSQRTGASTDTQYF.

This rearrangement joins TRBV6-5 to TRBJ1-5; 11 positions agree with TRBD1. Germline loops: CDR1 MNHEY, CDR2 SVGAGI. The CDR3 sequence is 15 residues long. V trimming: 6 bases; J trimming: 6 bases; junction bases outside the gene matches: 7. In DNA form, the CDR3 reads TGTGCCAGCAGCCAAGGACAGGGGGCTTTTCAGCCCCAGCATTTT. Encoded protein: CASSQGQGAFQPQHF.

The V and J genes are TRBV28 and TRBJ2-2; 7 bases match TRBD1. This CDR3 comprises 15 residues. Germline trimming cut 10 bases from V and 2 bases from J; bases unmatched to any gene: 10. The germline CDR1 and CDR2 sequences are MDHEN and SYDVKM. CDR3: CATSFRGYNTGELFF. The CDR3, as DNA: TGTGCCACCTCATTCAGGGGGTACAACACCGGGGAGCTGTTTTTT.

The chain recombines TRBV7-2 with TRBJ2-5, with TRBD2 matching over 10 bases. This CDR3 is built from 15 residues. Germline CDR1 reads SGHTA; CDR2 reads FQGNSA. After removal of 1 base from V and 3 bases from J, the junction contained 2 bases not matched to a gene. The CDR3 nucleotides read TGTGCCAGCAGCTTAGGGACTAGCGGAAAAGAGACCCAGTACTTC. Its translation is CASSLGTSGKETQYF. Based on the CDR3 plus reference TRBV7-2 and TRBJ2-5, the full variable domain is GAGVSQSPSNKVTEKGKDVELRCDPISGHTALYWYRQSLGQGLEFLIYFQGNSAPDKSGLPSDRFSAERTGGSVSTLTIQRTQQEDSAVYLCASSLGTSGKETQYFGPGTRLLVL.

This sequence joins TRBV5-4 and TRBJ2-5; TRBD2 agrees at 15 bases. This CDR3 has 17 amino acids. With V trimmed by 4 bases and J by 5 bases, 9 bases remained unmatched. From germline, CDR1 is SGHNT and CDR2 YYREEE (reference sequence). The CDR3 DNA is TGTGCCAGCAGCAGCCTGGGACTAGCGGGGGGAGGGGAGACCCAGTACTTC. Its translation: CASSSLGLAGGGETQYF.

V and J are TRBV7-9 and TRBJ2-3, with D unresolved. This CDR3 is built from 13 residues. Trimming took 10 bases from V and 0 from J, leaving 11 bases between them. From germline, CDR1 is SEHNR and CDR2 FQNEAQ (reference sequence). CDR3 region: CATTPPSTDTQYF. In DNA, the CDR3 is TGTGCCACCACTCCCCCTAGCACAGATACGCAGTATTTT.

The chain links TRBV27 to TRBJ2-1; TRBD2 agrees at 7 bases. V trimming: 5 bases; J trimming: 4 bases; junction bases outside the gene matches: 11. The CDR3 is 16 amino acids. CDR1 is MNHEY and CDR2 is SMNVEV in the germline V gene (reference sequence). The CDR3 sequence: CASSKAGLGRYNEQFF. In nucleotides, the CDR3 is TGTGCCAGCAGTAAAGCGGGACTCGGTCGGTACAATGAGCAGTTCTTC.

V and J are TRBV6-6 and TRBJ2-1, with D tentatively TRBD2 (6 bases). Germline CDR1 and CDR2: MNHNY and SVGAGI (reference sequence). Trimming took 5 bases from V and 0 from J, leaving 23 bases between them. The CDR3 is 19 residues long. As DNA, the CDR3 is TGTGCCAGCAGTCGGGACTCCCTACAAGCCCGCCCCTCCTACAATGAGCAGTTCTTC. This translates into CASSRDSLQARPSYNEQFF.

The V gene is TRBV28, the J gene TRBJ2-3; D call uncertain. Trimming cost V 10 bases and J 0 bases, with 14 bases left between them. Germline CDR1 MDHEN, CDR2 SYDVKM. CDR3 length: 14 residues. CDR3 protein: CATVAGLSTDTQYF. The CDR3, as DNA: TGTGCCACTGTCGCTGGGCTTAGCACAGATACGCAGTATTTT.

The rearrangement joins TRBV7-9 to TRBJ2-7, with a possible D match to TRBD2 (5 bases). The CDR3 is 12 residues long. Germline V CDR1 and CDR2: SEHNR, FQNEAQ (reference sequence). V was pared by 2 bases and J by 5 bases, with 7 bases between. CDR3 nucleotides: TGTGCCAGCAGCTTATCCGGGAACGAGCAGTACTTC. This encodes CASSLSGNEQYF.

The CDR3 DNA sequence: TGTGCCAGCAGCTGGACAGGGCTACCCTACGAGCAGTACTTC. It yields the protein CASSWTGLPYEQYF. This chain uses TRBV5-6 with TRBJ2-7; 8 bases are shared with TRBD1. Germline CDR1 SGHDT, CDR2 YYEEEE. The CDR3 runs to 14 residues. V dropped 3 bases and J dropped 2; count of bases not matched to a gene: 4.

V usage is TRBV27 and J usage is TRBJ1-6; 7 bases map to TRBD1. CDR1 and CDR2 from the germline V gene are MNHEY and SMNVEV (reference sequence). There are 17 residues in the CDR3. Losses at the gene ends were 6 bases for V and 6 bases for J; bases not matched to a gene: 14. In DNA, the CDR3 is TGTGCCAGCAGCGTAACCCCACAGGGGATAGGTAATTCACCCCTCCACTTT. This gives the protein CASSVTPQGIGNSPLHF.

This clone showed up just a few times. The CDR3 nucleotides are TGTGCCAGCGGACAGGGTAATGGTGAGCAGTTCTTC. It specifies CASGQGNGEQFF. The genes are TRBV19 and TRBJ2-1; 8 bases fit TRBD1. V lost 9 bases and J lost 9; bases outside the gene matches: 7. Germline lookup yields CDR1 LNHDA and CDR2 SQIVND (reference sequence). CDR3 length equals 12 residues.

The chain carries TRBV10-3 and TRBJ1-6, with 7 bases matching TRBD1. Germline values: CDR1 ENHRY, CDR2 SYGVKD. This CDR3 has 14 residues. V trimming: 6 bases; J trimming: 5 bases; junction bases outside the gene matches: 4. CDR3 region: CAIRPGQNNSPLHF. The CDR3 nucleotides are TGTGCCATCAGACCGGGACAGAATAATTCACCCCTCCACTTT.

The chain combines TRBV14 with TRBJ2-1; no clear D gene. CDR1 is SGHDN, CDR2 FVKESK, per germline. This CDR3 has 13 amino acids. The V end lost 0 bases, the J end lost 3 bases, and 3 bases lay between the germline ends. In nucleotides, the CDR3 is TGTGCCAGCAGCCAAGACCTCTACAATGAGCAGTTCTTC. Its protein product is CASSQDLYNEQFF.

The V and J genes are TRBV6-1 and TRBJ2-6; D possibly corresponds to TRBD1 (6 bases). The germline V and J ends were trimmed by 2 bases and 0 bases, with 20 bases remaining between them. This CDR3 comprises 20 residues. Germline V lookup: CDR1 MNHNS, CDR2 SASEGT. The CDR3 reads CASSEILGRGIRSGANVLTF. CDR3 in DNA: TGTGCCAGCAGTGAAATCCTCGGCAGGGGAATTCGCTCTGGGGCCAACGTCCTGACTTTC.

J is TRBJ1-1 and V is TRBV7-2; D gene ambiguous. V was shortened by 5 bases and J by 2 bases, with 12 bases between the two germline ends. CDR3 length: 14 residues. Looked up from germline, CDR1 is SGHTA and CDR2 is FQGNSA. CDR3: CASSRTRGNTEAFF. CDR3 sequence (DNA): TGTGCCAGCAGCCGTACCCGAGGAAACACTGAAGCTTTCTTT.

V and J are TRBV10-3 and TRBJ1-1, with D perhaps TRBD1 (5 bases). The germline V gene encodes CDR1 ENHRY and CDR2 SYGVKD. V lost 8 bases and J lost 0, with 7 bases in between. CDR3 length: 12 amino acids. The chain's CDR3 is CAISGLNTEAFF. The CDR3 DNA reads TGTGCCATCTCAGGGTTGAACACTGAAGCTTTCTTT.

The CDR3 is CASRSRDRGTEAFF. Here the CDR3 DNA reads TGTGCAAGTCGCTCGCGGGACAGGGGCACTGAAGCTTTCTTT. V gene TRBV12-2 combines with J gene TRBJ1-1; whether TRBD1, the table's D call, matches the DNA was not checked. TRBV12-2 constitutes a pseudogene. CDR3 length equals 14 residues.

The chain combines TRBV5-1 with TRBJ1-6; unclear D gene. V was cut by 4 bases and J by 3 bases, with 11 bases left in between. The CDR3 is made up of 15 amino acids. Germline V gene sequence: CDR1 SGHRS, CDR2 YFSETQ. DNA of the CDR3: TGCGCCAGCAGCCCTGGGTCGGGCTATAATTCACCCCTCCACTTT. Translated, it gives CASSPGSGYNSPLHF.